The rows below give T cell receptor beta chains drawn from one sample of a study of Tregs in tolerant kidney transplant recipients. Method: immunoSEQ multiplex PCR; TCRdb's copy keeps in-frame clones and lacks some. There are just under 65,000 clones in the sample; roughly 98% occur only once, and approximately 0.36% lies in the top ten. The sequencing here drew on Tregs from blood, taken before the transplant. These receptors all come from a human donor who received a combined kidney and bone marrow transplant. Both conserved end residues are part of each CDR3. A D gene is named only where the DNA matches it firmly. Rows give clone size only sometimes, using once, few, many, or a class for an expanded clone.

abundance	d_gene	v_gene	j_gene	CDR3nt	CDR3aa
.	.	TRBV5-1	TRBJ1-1	TGCGCCAGCAGCTTGTATGGGGGGAGGACTGAAGCTTTCTTT	CASSLYGGRTEAFF
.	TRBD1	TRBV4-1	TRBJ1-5	TGCGCCAGCAGCCAGGGACAGGGGAGAGCTCAGCCCCAGCATTTT	CASSQGQGRAQPQHF
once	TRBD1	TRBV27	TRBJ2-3	TGTGCCAGCAGTTTAATACAGGGGGCTATTCTGCGCACAGATACGCAGTATTTT	CASSLIQGAILRTDTQYF
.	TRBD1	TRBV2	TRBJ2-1	TGTGCCAGCAGTCCCGGGACAGGGGCGGTCAATGAGCAGTTCTTC	CASSPGTGAVNEQFF
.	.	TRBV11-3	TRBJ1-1	TGTGCCAGCAGCTTATACCTGGTACGAGGGAACACTGAAGCTTTCTTT	CASSLYLVRGNTEAFF
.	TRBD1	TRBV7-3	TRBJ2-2	TGTGCCAGCAGCTTAAGGGGACAGGGGTCCGGGGAGCTGTTTTTT	CASSLRGQGSGELFF
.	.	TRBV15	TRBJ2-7	TGTGCCACCAGCAGAGACCTAGGGGTAAGCTACGAGCAGTACTTC	CATSRDLGVSYEQYF
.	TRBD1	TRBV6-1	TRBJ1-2	TGTGCCAGCTGGACGGGACAGAAGAACTATGGCTACACCTTC	CASWTGQKNYGYTF
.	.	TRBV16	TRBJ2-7	TGTGCCAGCAGCCAATCGGATCCGGGGTCCTACGAGCAGTACTTC	CASSQSDPGSYEQYF
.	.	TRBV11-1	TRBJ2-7	TGTGCCAGCAGCCCTCTTCCTGGACGGGGAGTTGGCGAGCAGTACTTC	CASSPLPGRGVGEQYF
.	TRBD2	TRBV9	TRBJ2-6	TGTGCCAGCAGCGTAGCCACTAGCGGGGTCAGCTCTGGGGCCAACGTCCTGACTTTC	CASSVATSGVSSGANVLTF
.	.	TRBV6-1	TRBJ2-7	TGTGCCAGCAGAACAAACAGGGCACAGGAGCAGTACTTC	CASRTNRAQEQYF
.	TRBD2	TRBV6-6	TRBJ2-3	TGTGCCAGCAGTTACGGGACGGGAGGGCGGGGTGATACGCAGTATTTT	CASSYGTGGRGDTQYF
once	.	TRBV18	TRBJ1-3	TGTGCCAGCTCACCAACGGGAGTGAACTCTGGAAACACCATATATTTT	CASSPTGVNSGNTIYF
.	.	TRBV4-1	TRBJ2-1	TGCGCCAGCAGCCAGACGAGGGCGGGGCTTGAGCAGTTCTTC	CASSQTRAGLEQFF
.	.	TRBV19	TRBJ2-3	TGTGCCAGTAGTCGGTCCGGGAGCACAGATACGCAGTATTTT	CASSRSGSTDTQYF
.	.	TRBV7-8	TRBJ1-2	TGTGCCAGCAGCTTAAGCGGGGGGGCGCAGAATGGCTACACCTTC	CASSLSGGAQNGYTF
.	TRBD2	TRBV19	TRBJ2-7	TGTGCCAGTAGTCTCCAACCCGGACTAGCGGGAAACTACGAGCAGTACTTC	CASSLQPGLAGNYEQYF
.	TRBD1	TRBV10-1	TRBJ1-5	TGCGCCAGCAGTGAGTCGTGCAGGGGGCTGGTTCAGCCCCAGCATTTT	CASSESCRGLVQPQHF
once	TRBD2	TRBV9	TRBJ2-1	TGTGCCAGCAGCGACCTAGGACTAGCGGGAGTTGATGAGCAGTTCTTC	CASSDLGLAGVDEQFF
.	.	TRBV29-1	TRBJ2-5	TGCAGCGGCGGGTCTCTAGGGGAGACCCAGTACTTC	CSGGSLGETQYF
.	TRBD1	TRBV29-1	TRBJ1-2	TGCAGCGTCATAGGACAGGGCGGCTACACCTTC	CSVIGQGGYTF
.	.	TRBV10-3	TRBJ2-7	TGTGCCATCAGTGACTCAGGGTGGACCTACGAGCAGTACTTC	CAISDSGWTYEQYF
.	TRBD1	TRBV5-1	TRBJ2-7	TGCGCCAGCAGCTTACAGGGGGCTCTCAACGAGCAGTACTTC	CASSLQGALNEQYF
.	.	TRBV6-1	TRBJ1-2	TGTGCCAGCAGGAAGGACAGACGCTATGGCTACACCTTC	CASRKDRRYGYTF
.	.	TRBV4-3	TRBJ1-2	TGCGCCAGCAGCCAAGATCATTTCTCCAGGGATTTTTATGGCTACACCTTC	CASSQDHFSRDFYGYTF
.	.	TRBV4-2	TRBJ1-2	TGTGCCAGCAGCCAAGATTCTAATTATGGCTACACCTTC	CASSQDSNYGYTF
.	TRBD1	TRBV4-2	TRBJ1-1	TGTGCCAGCAGCCAAGATTGGGACAGGGGAGCTTTCTTT	CASSQDWDRGAFF
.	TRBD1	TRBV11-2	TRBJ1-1	TGTGCCAGCAGCTTACGACAGGGGAGGAACACTGAAGCTTTCTTT	CASSLRQGRNTEAFF
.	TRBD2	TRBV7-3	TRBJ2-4	TGTGCCAGCAGACCCGGACTAGCGGGGGGGCCCAAAAACATTCAGTACTTC	CASRPGLAGGPKNIQYF
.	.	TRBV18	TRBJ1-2	TGTGCCAGCTCACCCTACGGAGGGGATGGCTACACCTTC	CASSPYGGDGYTF
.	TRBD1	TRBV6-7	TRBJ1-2	TGTGCCGCTTTCAGCTGGACAGGGGGTTTAGGTGGCTACACCTTC	CAAFSWTGGLGGYTF
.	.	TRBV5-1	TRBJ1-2	TGCGCCAGCAGCTTGGCCGGGAATGTCTATGGCTACACCTTC	CASSLAGNVYGYTF
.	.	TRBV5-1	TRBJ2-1	TGCGCCAGCAGCTTTTCTGATGAGCAGTTCTTC	CASSFSDEQFF
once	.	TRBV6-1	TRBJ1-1	TGTGCCACCTGGGGGACTCAAGCTTTCTTT	CATWGTQAFF
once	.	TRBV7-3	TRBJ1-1	TGTGCCAGCAGCTTACCAGGGGCTGAAGCTTTCTTT	CASSLPGAEAFF
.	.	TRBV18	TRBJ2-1	TGTGCCAGCTCACCAAGACTAGAATCAGGTGAGCAGTTCTTC	CASSPRLESGEQFF
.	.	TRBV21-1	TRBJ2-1	TGTGCCAGCAGCAAAAAGGGACAGTCGTTATTTCAGTTCTTC	CASSKKGQSLFQFF
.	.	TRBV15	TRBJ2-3	TGTGCCACCAGCAGAGAGAACTCAGATACGCAGTATTTT	CATSRENSDTQYF
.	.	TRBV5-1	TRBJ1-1	TGCGCCAGCAGCTTTTCGGGGAACACTGAAGCTTTCTTT	CASSFSGNTEAFF
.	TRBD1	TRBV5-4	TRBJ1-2	TGTGCCAGCAGCTTGGTACAGGGGGCTAGTTATGGCTACACCTTC	CASSLVQGASYGYTF
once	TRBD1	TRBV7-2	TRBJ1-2	TGTGCCAGCAGCTTTCGGACAGGGGGACAATATGGCTACACCTTC	CASSFRTGGQYGYTF
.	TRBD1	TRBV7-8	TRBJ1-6	TGTGCCAGCAGCTTGGGGCGTGGGACAGGGGGAAATTCACCCCTCCACTTT	CASSLGRGTGGNSPLHF
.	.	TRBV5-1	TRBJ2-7	TGCGCCAGCAGCCCTAACGGGATATCCTACGAGCAGTACTTC	CASSPNGISYEQYF
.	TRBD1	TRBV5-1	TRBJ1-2	TGCGCCAGCAGCGGGACAGGGGACTATGGCTACACCTTC	CASSGTGDYGYTF
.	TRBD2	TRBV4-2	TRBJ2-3	TGTGCCAGCAGGGAGGGACTAGCGGGGGGTCTCGGCACAGATACGCAGTATTTT	CASREGLAGGLGTDTQYF
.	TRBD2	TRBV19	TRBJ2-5	TGTGCCAGTAAGCCGGGACTAGGGCAAGTGGAGACCCAGTACTTC	CASKPGLGQVETQYF
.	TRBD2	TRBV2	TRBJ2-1	TGTGCCAGCAATCTTGCGGGAGGGGAGGGTGAGCAGTTCTTC	CASNLAGGEGEQFF
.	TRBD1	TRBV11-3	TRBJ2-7	TGTGCCAGCAGCCGGAGGGCCCATACAGGGGGTACTACCTACGAGCAGTACTTC	CASSRRAHTGGTTYEQYF
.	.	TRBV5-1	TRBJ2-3	TGCGCCAGCAGCTTTGGGGCCATGAATACGCAGTATTTT	CASSFGAMNTQYF
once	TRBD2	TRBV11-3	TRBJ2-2	TGTGCCAGCAGTACTAGCGTCCTAACAAACACCGGGGAGCTGTTTTTT	CASSTSVLTNTGELFF
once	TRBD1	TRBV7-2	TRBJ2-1	TGTGCCAGCAGCTTACAGGGGGCGCACAATGAGCAGTTCTTC	CASSLQGAHNEQFF
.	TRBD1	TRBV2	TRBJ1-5	TGTGCCAGCAGACAAGGGACAGGGGGCAATCAGCCCCAGCATTTT	CASRQGTGGNQPQHF